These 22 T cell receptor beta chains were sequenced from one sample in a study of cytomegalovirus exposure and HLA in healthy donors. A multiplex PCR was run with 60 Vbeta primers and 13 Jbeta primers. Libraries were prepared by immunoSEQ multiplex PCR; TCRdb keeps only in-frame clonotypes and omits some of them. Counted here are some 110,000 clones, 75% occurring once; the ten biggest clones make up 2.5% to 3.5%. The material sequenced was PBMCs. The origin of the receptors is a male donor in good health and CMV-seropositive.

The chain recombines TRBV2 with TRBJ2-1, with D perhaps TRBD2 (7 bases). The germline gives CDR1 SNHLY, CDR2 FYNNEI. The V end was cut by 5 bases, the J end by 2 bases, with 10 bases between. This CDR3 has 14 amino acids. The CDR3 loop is CASSSGGPYNEQFF. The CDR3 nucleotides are TGTGCCAGCAGTTCCGGGGGGCCCTACAATGAGCAGTTCTTC.

This chain's CDR3 is CASSPDSGTSGLRTQYF. The CDR3, as DNA: TGTGCCAGCAGCCCGGATAGTGGGACTAGCGGATTGCGGACCCAGTACTTC. V and J are TRBV5-4 and TRBJ2-5; 11 positions agree with TRBD2. Germline V gives CDR1 SGHNT, CDR2 YYREEE (reference sequence). V lost 4 bases and J lost 7; bases outside the gene matches: 15. The CDR3 is 17 residues long. Variable domain in full (rest from reference TRBV5-4 and TRBJ2-5): ETGVTQSPTHLIKTRGQQVTLRCSSQSGHNTVSWYQQALGQGPQFIFQYYREEENGRGNFPPRFSGLQFPNYSSELNVNALELDDSALYLCASSPDSGTSGLRTQYFGPGTRLLVL.

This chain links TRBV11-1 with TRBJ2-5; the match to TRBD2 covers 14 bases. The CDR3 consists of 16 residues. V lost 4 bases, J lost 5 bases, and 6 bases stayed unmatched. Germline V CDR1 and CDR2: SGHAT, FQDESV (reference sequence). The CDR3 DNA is TGTGCCAGCAGCTCCGGACTAGCGGGGGGACAGGAGACCCAGTACTTC. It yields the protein CASSSGLAGGQETQYF.

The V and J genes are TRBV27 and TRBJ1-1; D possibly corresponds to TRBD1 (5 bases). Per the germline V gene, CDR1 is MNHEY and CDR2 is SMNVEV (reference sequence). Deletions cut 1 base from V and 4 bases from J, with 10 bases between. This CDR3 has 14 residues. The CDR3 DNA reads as TGTGCCAGCAGTTTATTAGGGGTTGGCACTGAAGCTTTCTTT. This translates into CASSLLGVGTEAFF.

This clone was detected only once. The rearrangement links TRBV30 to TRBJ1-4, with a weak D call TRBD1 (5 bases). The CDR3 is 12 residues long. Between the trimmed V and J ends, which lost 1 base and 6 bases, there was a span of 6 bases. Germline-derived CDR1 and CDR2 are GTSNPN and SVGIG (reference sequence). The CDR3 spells CAWSGTYEKLFF. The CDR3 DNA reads TGTGCCTGGAGTGGGACATATGAAAAACTGTTTTTT.

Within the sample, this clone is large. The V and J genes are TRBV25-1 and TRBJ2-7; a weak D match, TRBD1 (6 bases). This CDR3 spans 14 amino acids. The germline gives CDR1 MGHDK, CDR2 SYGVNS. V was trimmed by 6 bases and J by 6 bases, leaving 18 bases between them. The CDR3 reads CASSAQDSLGEQYF. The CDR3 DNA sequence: TGTGCCAGCAGCGCCCAGGACAGCCTCGGCGAGCAGTACTTC.

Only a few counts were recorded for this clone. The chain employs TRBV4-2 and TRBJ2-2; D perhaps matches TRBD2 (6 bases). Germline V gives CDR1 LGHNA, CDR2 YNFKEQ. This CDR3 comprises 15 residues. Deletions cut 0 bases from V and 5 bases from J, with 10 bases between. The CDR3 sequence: CASSQDPGGTGELFF. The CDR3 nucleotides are TGTGCCAGCAGCCAAGATCCCGGGGGTACCGGGGAGCTGTTTTTT.

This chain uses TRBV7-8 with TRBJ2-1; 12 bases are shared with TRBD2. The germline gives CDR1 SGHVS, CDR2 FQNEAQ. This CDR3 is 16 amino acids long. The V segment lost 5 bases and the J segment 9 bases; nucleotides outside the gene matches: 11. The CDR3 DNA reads TGTGCCAGCAGCACCAACCTAGCGGGGGGGTCGGGTGAGCAGTTCTTC. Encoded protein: CASSTNLAGGSGEQFF. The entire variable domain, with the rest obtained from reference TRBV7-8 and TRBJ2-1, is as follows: GAGVSQSPRYKVAKRGQDVALRCDPISGHVSLFWYQQALGQGPEFLTYFQNEAQLDKSGLPSDRFFAERPEGSVSTLKIQRTQQEDSAVYLCASSTNLAGGSGEQFFGPGTRLTVL.

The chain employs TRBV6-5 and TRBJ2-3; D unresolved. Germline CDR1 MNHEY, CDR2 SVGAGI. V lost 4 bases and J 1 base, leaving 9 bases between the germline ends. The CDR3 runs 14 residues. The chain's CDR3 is CASSSHRRTDTQYF. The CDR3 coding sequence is TGTGCCAGCAGTTCCCACAGACGCACAGATACGCAGTATTTT.

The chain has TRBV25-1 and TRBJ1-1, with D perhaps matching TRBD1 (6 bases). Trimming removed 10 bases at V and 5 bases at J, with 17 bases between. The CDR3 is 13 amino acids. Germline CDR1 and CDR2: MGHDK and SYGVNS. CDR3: CATVDGGRTEAFF. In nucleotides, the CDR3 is TGTGCCACAGTGGACGGGGGGCGAACTGAAGCTTTCTTT.

In DNA, the CDR3 is TGCGCCAGCAGCCTTCGGACAACGAACACTGAAGCTTTCTTT. Residues: CASSLRTTNTEAFF. The rearrangement joins TRBV4-3 to TRBJ1-1, with a weak D call TRBD1 (5 bases). Germline lookup yields CDR1 LGHNA and CDR2 YSLEER. This CDR3 region has 14 residues. Trimming removed 4 bases at V and 1 base at J, with 10 bases between.

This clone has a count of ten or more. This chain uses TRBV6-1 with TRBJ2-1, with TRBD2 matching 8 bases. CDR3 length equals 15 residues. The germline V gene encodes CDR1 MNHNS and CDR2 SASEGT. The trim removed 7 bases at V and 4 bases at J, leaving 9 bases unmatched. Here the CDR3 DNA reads TGTGCCAGCACCGACGGTACTAGCGGATACAATGAGCAGTTCTTC. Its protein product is CASTDGTSGYNEQFF.

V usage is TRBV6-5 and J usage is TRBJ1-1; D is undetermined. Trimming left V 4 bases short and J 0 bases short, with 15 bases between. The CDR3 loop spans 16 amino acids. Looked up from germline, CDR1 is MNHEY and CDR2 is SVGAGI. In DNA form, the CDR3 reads TGTGCCAGCAGTTCACCAAGGTCCGCGGTGAACACTGAAGCTTTCTTT. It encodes CASSSPRSAVNTEAFF.

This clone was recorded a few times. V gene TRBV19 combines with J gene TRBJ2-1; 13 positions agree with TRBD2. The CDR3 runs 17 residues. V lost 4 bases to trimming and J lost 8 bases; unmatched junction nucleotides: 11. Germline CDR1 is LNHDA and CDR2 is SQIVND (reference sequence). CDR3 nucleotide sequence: TGTGCCAGTAGTACCCAACTAGCGGGGGGGCCGACGGATGAGCAGTTCTTC. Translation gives CASSTQLAGGPTDEQFF. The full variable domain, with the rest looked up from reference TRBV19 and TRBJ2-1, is DGGITQSPKYLFRKEGQNVTLSCEQNLNHDAMYWYRQDPGQGLRLIYYSQIVNDFQKGDIAEGYSVSREKKESFPLTVTSAQKNPTAFYLCASSTQLAGGPTDEQFFGPGTRLTVL.

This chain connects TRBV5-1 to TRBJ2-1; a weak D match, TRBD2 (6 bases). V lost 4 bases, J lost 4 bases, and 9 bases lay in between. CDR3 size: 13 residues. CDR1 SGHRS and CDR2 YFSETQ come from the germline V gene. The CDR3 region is CASSILAYNEQFF. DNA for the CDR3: TGCGCCAGCAGCATTCTAGCGTACAATGAGCAGTTCTTC.

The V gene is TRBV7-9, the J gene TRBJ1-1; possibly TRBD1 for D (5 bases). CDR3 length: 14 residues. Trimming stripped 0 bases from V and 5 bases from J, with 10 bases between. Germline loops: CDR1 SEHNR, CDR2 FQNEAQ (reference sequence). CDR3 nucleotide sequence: TGTGCCAGCAGCTTAGCGGTGCGGGGGACTGAAGCTTTCTTT. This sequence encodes CASSLAVRGTEAFF.

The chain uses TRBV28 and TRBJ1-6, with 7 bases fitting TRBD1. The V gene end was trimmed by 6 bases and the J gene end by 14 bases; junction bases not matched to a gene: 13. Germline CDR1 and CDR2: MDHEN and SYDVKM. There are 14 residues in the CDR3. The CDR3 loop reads CASSRTGQSQSLHF. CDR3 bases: TGTGCCAGCAGCCGCACGGGACAGTCCCAATCCCTCCACTTT.

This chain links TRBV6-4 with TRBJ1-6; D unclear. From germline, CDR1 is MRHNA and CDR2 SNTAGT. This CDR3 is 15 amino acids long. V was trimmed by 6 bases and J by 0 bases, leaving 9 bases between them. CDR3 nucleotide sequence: TGTGCCAGCAGGGCAAGGAGCTCCTATAATTCACCCCTCCACTTT. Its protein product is CASRARSSYNSPLHF.

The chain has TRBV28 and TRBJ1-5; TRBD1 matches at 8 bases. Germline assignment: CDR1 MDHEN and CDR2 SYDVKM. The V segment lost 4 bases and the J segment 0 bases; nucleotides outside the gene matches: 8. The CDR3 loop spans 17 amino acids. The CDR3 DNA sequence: TGTGCCAGCAGTTCAGGGCGCGGGACAGGTAGCAATCAGCCCCAGCATTTT. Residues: CASSSGRGTGSNQPQHF.

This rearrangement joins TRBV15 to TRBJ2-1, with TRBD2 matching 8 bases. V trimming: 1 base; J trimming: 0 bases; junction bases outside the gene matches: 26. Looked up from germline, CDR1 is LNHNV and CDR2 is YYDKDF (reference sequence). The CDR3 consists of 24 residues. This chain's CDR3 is CATSRGPPGTSPAASRSSYNEQFF. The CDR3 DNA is TGTGCCACCAGCAGAGGACCTCCCGGGACTAGTCCTGCTGCTAGCAGGAGCTCCTACAATGAGCAGTTCTTC.

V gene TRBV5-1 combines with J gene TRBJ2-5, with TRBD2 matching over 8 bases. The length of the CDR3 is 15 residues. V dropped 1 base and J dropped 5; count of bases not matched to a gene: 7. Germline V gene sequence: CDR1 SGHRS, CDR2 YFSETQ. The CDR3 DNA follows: TGCGCCAGCAGCTTGAGAGCGGGAGCCGACGAGACCCAGTACTTC. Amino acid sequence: CASSLRAGADETQYF.

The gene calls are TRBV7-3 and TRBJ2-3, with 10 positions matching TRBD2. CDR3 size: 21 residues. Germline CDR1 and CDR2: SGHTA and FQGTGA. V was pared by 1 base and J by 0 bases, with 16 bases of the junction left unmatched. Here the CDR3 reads CASSLMASGSPTYFSTDTQYF. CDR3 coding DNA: TGTGCCAGCAGCTTAATGGCTAGCGGGAGTCCCACCTATTTTAGCACAGATACGCAGTATTTT.